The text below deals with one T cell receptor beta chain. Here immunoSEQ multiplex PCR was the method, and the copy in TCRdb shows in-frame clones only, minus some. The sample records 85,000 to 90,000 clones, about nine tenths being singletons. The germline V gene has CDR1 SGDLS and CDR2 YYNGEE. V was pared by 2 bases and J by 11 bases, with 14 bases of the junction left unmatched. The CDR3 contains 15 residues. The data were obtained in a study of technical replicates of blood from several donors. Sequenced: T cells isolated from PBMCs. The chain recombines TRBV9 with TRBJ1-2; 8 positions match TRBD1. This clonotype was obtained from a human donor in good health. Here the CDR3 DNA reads TGTGCCAGCAGCGTCACCTGGACAGGGCTACACGGGTACACCTTC. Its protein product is CASSVTWTGLHGYTF.